The 2 T cell receptor beta chains listed next were all sequenced from one sample in a study of shared clonotypes between healthy human individuals. Terminally differentiated effector memory CD45RA+ cells were excluded from the naive CD8 cells, which were CD45RO-negative and positively selected for CCR7. The assay was immunoSEQ multiplex PCR, and TCRdb's table has in-frame clones only and misses some. Seen here are approximately 590,000 clones, around 95% observed once, and the top ten hold 0.085% to 0.11%. Sequenced input: naive CD8+ T cells sorted from blood. The receptors stem from a woman younger than 45 in good health.

The count of this clone is one. V and J are TRBV5-1 and TRBJ2-2, with a weak D call TRBD1 (5 bases). V was trimmed by 2 bases and J by 1 base, leaving 6 bases between them. Germline values: CDR1 SGHRS, CDR2 YFSETQ. CDR3 length: 14 amino acids. The CDR3 DNA is TGCGCCAGCAGCTTAGGGGTGAACACCGGGGAGCTGTTTTTT. As protein: CASSLGVNTGELFF.

The V gene is TRBV27, the J gene TRBJ2-5; no definite D call. The assigned J gene may be wrong: the sequence end matches TRBJ2-7 better. The germline CDR1 and CDR2 sequences are MNHEY and SMNVEV (reference sequence). This CDR3 is 10 amino acids long. The CDR3 reads CASGHYEQYF. DNA for the CDR3: TGTGCCAGCGGTCACTACGAGCAGTACTTC.